This T cell receptor (beta chain) stems from a study of shared clonotypes between healthy human individuals. About the research overall: CD8 memory received one plate per donor, CD8 naive two, CD4 memory three and CD4 naive three.

Germline V gene data show CDR1 as MNHNS and CDR2 as SASEGT. V was pared by 3 bases and J by 3 bases, with 20 bases between. The CDR3 consists of 17 residues. Repertoires were generated with immunoSEQ multiplex PCR, while TCRdb's copy carries only in-frame clones and drops some. Found here are about 2.3 million clones, approximately 95% of them singletons; the top ten hold 0.35% to 0.5%. About this clone: Antigen: not known.

Donors, healthy HIV-negative adults, lacked recent acute infections or vaccinations. Study results and caveats: With four donors compared, 4% to 5% of naive CD4 clonotypes were shared. Donor clonotype sharing was expected to depend on sequencing depth.

This sequence joins TRBV6-1 and TRBJ1-1, with D perhaps matching TRBD1 (5 bases). This TCR derives from a man aged 18 to 29 in good health. Some clones in this sample may be carry-over from other donors' samples. The sample comprised naive CD4+ T cells from PBMCs. Subset: CD45RA+ positively selected. The CDR3 protein is CASSEGLTSGWDTEAFF. As DNA, the CDR3 is TGTGCCAGCAGTGAGGGGCTTACCTCGGGATGGGACACTGAAGCTTTCTTT.